This T cell receptor beta chain derives from a study of control samples from healthy donors and cancer patients. Generated by immunoSEQ multiplex PCR, the TCRdb table keeps only in-frame clones and is missing some. The profile shows 65,000 to 70,000 clones, more than 75% of them singletons. The V end was cut by 0 bases, the J end by 5 bases, with 9 bases between. Germline values: CDR1 SGDLS, CDR2 YYNGEE. The CDR3 covers 15 residues. The V call is TRBV9, the J call TRBJ1-6; the D is unclear. The source is a woman aged 50 to 65 with lung cancer. Sample: PBMCs. The CDR3 protein is CASSVGNSDNSPLHF. The CDR3 nucleotides read TGTGCCAGCAGCGTAGGGAATTCTGATAATTCACCCCTCCACTTT.